These 13 T cell receptor beta chains were sequenced from one sample in a study of T cell repertoires in cytomegalovirus infection. TCRdb passed the reads through MiXCR, listing each CDR3 protein once. The sample has over 450,000 distinct CDR3 sequences, about 11% seen once; the top ten hold about 9.4%. The material sequenced was PBMCs. The origin of the receptors is a human donor in good health (CMV status not recorded). Some clones in this sample may be carry-over from other donors' samples.

The chain recombines TRBV6-6 with TRBJ1-2; maybe TRBD1 (5 bases). This CDR3 region has 15 residues. With 0 bases removed from V and 6 bases from J, the gap between germline ends came to 14 bases. CDR1 MNHNY and CDR2 SVGAGI come from the germline V gene (reference sequence). CDR3 sequence reads: CASSYSGRAGNGYTF. CDR3 in DNA: TGTGCCAGCAGTTACTCAGGCAGGGCAGGAAATGGCTACACCTTC.

There are many counts of this clonotype. V gene TRBV12-3 or TRBV12-4 combines with J gene TRBJ1-1, with D unresolved. Trimming removed 6 bases from V and 6 bases from J, with 14 bases in between. The CDR3 covers 13 residues. CDR3 DNA: TGTGCCAGCAGCATCGGCCTTCCCCCTGAAGCTTTCTTT. This codes for CASSIGLPPEAFF.

This chain uses TRBV28 with TRBJ2-7; no firm D call. Germline V gene sequence: CDR1 MDHEN, CDR2 SYDVKM. With 3 bases removed from V and 4 bases from J, the gap between germline ends came to 13 bases. The CDR3 consists of 14 residues. CDR3 bases: TGTGCCAGCAGTTTCTCCCCCGGATTTTACGAGCAGTACTTC. This sequence encodes CASSFSPGFYEQYF.

This clonotype was detected ten times or more. A much larger clone differs by one base, so this may be a read error. The chain has TRBV7-7 and TRBJ1-1; D is unresolved. The CDR3 sequence is 13 residues long. Trimming pared 2 bases from V and 0 bases from J, leaving 4 bases between. Germline V lookup: CDR1 SSHAT, CDR2 FNYEAQ (reference sequence). The CDR3 region is CASSLNVNTEAFF. Written as DNA, the CDR3 is TGTGCCAGCAGCTTAAACGTGAACACTGAAGCTTTCTTT.

This chain connects TRBV7-2 to TRBJ2-5, with unresolved D. The CDR3 is 15 amino acids. V lost 3 bases to trimming and J lost 2 bases, with 13 bases between them. In germline, CDR1 is SGHTA, CDR2 FQGNSA. Here the CDR3 DNA reads TGTGCCAGCAGCTTGGTCACAGCCCCACAAGAGACCCAGTACTTC. Translation gives CASSLVTAPQETQYF.

This clonotype was seen a few times. J is TRBJ1-2 and V is TRBV5-4; D is undetermined. Deletions cut 0 bases from V and 2 bases from J, with 8 bases between. This CDR3 is built from 14 residues. Looked up from germline, CDR1 is SGHNT and CDR2 is YYREEE (reference sequence). CDR3 residues: CASSLVGENYGYTF. CDR3 in DNA: TGTGCCAGCAGCTTGGTCGGGGAGAACTATGGCTACACCTTC. The variable domain in full, completed from reference TRBV5-4 and TRBJ1-2, reads ETGVTQSPTHLIKTRGQQVTLRCSSQSGHNTVSWYQQALGQGPQFIFQYYREEENGRGNFPPRFSGLQFPNYSSELNVNALELDDSALYLCASSLVGENYGYTFGSGTRLTVV.

Ten or more counts support this clonotype. The rearrangement uses TRBV5-4 and TRBJ1-2; D not resolved. The CDR3 has 14 residues. V gave up 3 bases and J gave up 1 base, with 10 bases separating them. Germline values: CDR1 SGHNT, CDR2 YYREEE (reference sequence). In DNA, the CDR3 is TGTGCCAGCAGCTCCACACAGAGTAACTATGGCTACACCTTC. It specifies CASSSTQSNYGYTF. Drawing the rest from reference TRBV5-4 and TRBJ1-2, the complete variable domain is ETGVTQSPTHLIKTRGQQVTLRCSSQSGHNTVSWYQQALGQGPQFIFQYYREEENGRGNFPPRFSGLQFPNYSSELNVNALELDDSALYLCASSSTQSNYGYTFGSGTRLTVV.

This clonotype was found many times. The J gene is TRBJ1-2, the V gene TRBV11-1; no firm D call. The CDR3 runs 13 residues. V lost 3 bases and J lost 2, with 7 bases in between. Germline CDR1 and CDR2: SGHAT and FQDESV (reference sequence). In DNA form, the CDR3 reads TGTGCCAGCAGCTTCGACGGCAACTATGGCTACACCTTC. This encodes CASSFDGNYGYTF. Using reference TRBV11-1 and TRBJ1-2 for the parts outside the CDR3, the full variable domain is EAEVAQSPRYKITEKSQAVAFWCDPISGHATLYWYRQILGQGPELLVQFQDESVVDDSQLPKDRFSAERLKGVDSTLKIQPAELGDSAMYLCASSFDGNYGYTFGSGTRLTVV.

This clonotype was seen at least ten times. The chain couples TRBV15 to TRBJ2-7, with D unresolved. The V end lost 3 bases, the J end lost 0 bases, and 9 bases lay between the germline ends. This CDR3 contains 14 residues. Germline loops: CDR1 LNHNV, CDR2 YYDKDF (reference sequence). The CDR3: CATSSIPSSYEQYF. The CDR3, as DNA: TGTGCCACCAGCAGTATTCCTAGCTCCTACGAGCAGTACTTC.

The chain uses TRBV10-3 and TRBJ1-6; TRBD1 matches at 7 bases. In germline, CDR1 is ENHRY, CDR2 SYGVKD. J gave up 8 bases and V 3 bases, and 1 base lay outside the gene matches. The CDR3 has 13 residues. CDR3: CAISDQGDSPLHF. CDR3 nucleotides: TGTGCCATCAGTGACCAGGGGGATTCACCCCTCCACTTT.

This clonotype was seen many times. The rearrangement uses TRBV7-6 and TRBJ1-3, with a tentative D call TRBD1 (6 bases). The germline CDR1 and CDR2 sequences are SGHVS and FNYEAQ. The CDR3 length is 16 residues. V lost 5 bases and J 0 bases, leaving 14 bases between the germline ends. The CDR3: CASSPTVQGSGNTIYF. CDR3 in DNA: TGTGCCAGCAGCCCTACCGTACAGGGCTCTGGAAACACCATATATTTT.

This clonotype was counted many times. This chain joins TRBV3-1 and TRBJ1-1; D perhaps matches TRBD1 (5 bases). V lost 3 bases to trimming and J lost 3 bases, with 26 bases between them. CDR3 length: 19 amino acids. Looked up from germline, CDR1 is LGHDT and CDR2 is YNNKEL (reference sequence). The CDR3 sequence: CASSQSFIPGKEVDTEAFF. CDR3 nucleotides: TGTGCCAGCAGCCAGTCCTTCATCCCAGGGAAGGAAGTAGACACTGAAGCTTTCTTT. Full variable domain (missing parts from reference TRBV3-1 and TRBJ1-1): DTAVSQTPKYLVTQMGNDKSIKCEQNLGHDTMYWYKQDSKKFLKIMFSYNNKELIINETVPNRFSPKSPDKAHLNLHINSLELGDSAVYFCASSQSFIPGKEVDTEAFFGQGTRLTVV.

In its sample, this clonotype was seen many times. The V gene is TRBV6-1, the J gene TRBJ1-1; possibly TRBD1 for D (5 bases). V lost 3 bases and J 1 base, leaving 9 bases between the germline ends. The CDR3 sequence is 14 residues long. CDR1 is MNHNS and CDR2 is SASEGT in the germline V gene. CDR3 in DNA: TGTGCCAGCAGTGAGGCGGGGACGAACACTGAAGCTTTCTTT. Translating it yields CASSEAGTNTEAFF.